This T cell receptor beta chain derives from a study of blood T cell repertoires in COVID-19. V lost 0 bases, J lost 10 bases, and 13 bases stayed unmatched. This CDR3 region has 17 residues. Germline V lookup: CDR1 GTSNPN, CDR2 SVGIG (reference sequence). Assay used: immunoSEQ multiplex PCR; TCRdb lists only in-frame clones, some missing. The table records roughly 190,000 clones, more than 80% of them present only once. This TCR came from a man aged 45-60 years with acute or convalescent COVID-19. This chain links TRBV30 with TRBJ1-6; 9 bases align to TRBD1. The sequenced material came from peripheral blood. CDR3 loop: CAWSVKGPGQGDSPLHF. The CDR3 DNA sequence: TGTGCCTGGAGTGTAAAAGGCCCGGGACAGGGTGACTCACCCCTCCACTTT.